This is a list of T cell receptor beta chains from one sample in a study of metastatic and nonmetastatic thyroid tumors. MiXCR reprocessed the PCR reads for TCRdb. Of under 20,000 clones listed, less than 25% were seen once; the top ten hold 15% to 20%. The sample was tumor tissue. Receptors originate from a female donor with papillary thyroid cancer or a benign thyroid nodule (not recorded which). Some clones in this sample may be carry-over from other donors' samples. Both conserved end residues are part of each CDR3. D genes are given only for firm matches. Rows may omit the clone size; those that give it use once, few, many or a size class.

D gene,clone size,V gene,J gene,CDR3 DNA,CDR3 protein
NA,few,TRBV10-3,TRBJ2-3,TGTGCCATCAAGAGGCAGAGCACAGATACGCAGTATTTT,CAIKRQSTDTQYF
TRBD1,few,TRBV11-2,TRBJ1-1,TGTGCCAGCAGCATGCAGGGGGTCAACACTGAAGCTTTCTTT,CASSMQGVNTEAFF
TRBD1,NA,TRBV2,TRBJ1-3,TGTGCCAGCAGCGGACAGGGCAGAAACACCGTATATTTT,CASSGQGRNTVYF
NA,many,TRBV6-1,TRBJ2-1,TGTGCCAGCAGTGAAATAATAGCGGCCCCCTACAATGAGCAGTTCTTC,CASSEIIAAPYNEQFF
TRBD2,NA,TRBV20-1,TRBJ2-7,TGCAGTGCTAGAGTCCCCCTCTCCGCGGGAGGTTCCTACGAGCAGTACTTC,CSARVPLSAGGSYEQYF
TRBD2,many,TRBV4-2,TRBJ2-3,TGTGCCAGCAGCCAAGTATTAGGGACTAGCGGGAGCCATACGCAGTATTTT,CASSQVLGTSGSHTQYF
NA,few,TRBV6-2/TRBV6-3,TRBJ2-7,TGTGCCAGCAGTTACGAAGTCCTCGGGAACGAGCAGTACTTC,CASSYEVLGNEQYF
TRBD1,many,TRBV28,TRBJ1-2,TGTGCCAGCAGTTCAGGACAGGGGACCTATGGCTACACCTTC,CASSSGQGTYGYTF
NA,many,TRBV6-4,TRBJ1-6,TGTGCCAGCAGTGACGGGCAGGGGAATTCACCCCTCCACTTT,CASSDGQGNSPLHF
NA,many,TRBV10-1,TRBJ2-7,TGCGCCCCGGGGGGGGACAGGACCTTCTACGAGCAGTACTTC,CAPGGDRTFYEQYF
NA,many,TRBV3-1,TRBJ2-1,TGTGCCAGCAGCCAAGCTCGCGGGACTTACAATGAGCAGTTCTTC,CASSQARGTYNEQFF
TRBD1,NA,TRBV5-1,TRBJ2-2,TGCGCCAGCAGCTTGCGGACAGGTGGGAACACCGGGGAGCTGTTTTTT,CASSLRTGGNTGELFF
NA,medium-sized,TRBV6-2/TRBV6-3,TRBJ2-7,TGTGCCAGCAGTTACCGGGACTTAACCTACGAGCAGTACTTC,CASSYRDLTYEQYF
NA,NA,TRBV7-2,TRBJ1-6,TGTGCCAGCATCAACGGTCGGGGTAATTCACCCCTCCACTTT,CASINGRGNSPLHF
NA,many,TRBV7-3,TRBJ2-3,TGTGCCAGCAGCTTAACGGGGGTCCGGACAGATACGCAGTATTTT,CASSLTGVRTDTQYF
NA,NA,TRBV7-3,TRBJ2-1,TGTGCCAGCAGCTTAAATACCTGGCGGGAAGTTTCCTACAATGAGCAGTTCTTC,CASSLNTWREVSYNEQFF
TRBD2,many,TRBV6-2/TRBV6-3,TRBJ2-7,TGTGCCAGCAGTTACTCGGCTAGCGGGGTACTAGACGAGCAGTACTTC,CASSYSASGVLDEQYF
TRBD1,many,TRBV14,TRBJ1-2,TGTGCCAGCAGCCAAGAACCCGGGACAGGGAAGAACTATGGCTACACCTTC,CASSQEPGTGKNYGYTF
NA,many,TRBV7-9,TRBJ1-1,TGTGCCAGCAGCCCTCGAGGGGTGAACACTGAAGCTTTCTTT,CASSPRGVNTEAFF
NA,few,TRBV6-1,TRBJ2-1,TGTGCCAGCAGTGTGAAGGTCCACAATGAGCAGTTCTTC,CASSVKVHNEQFF
NA,many,TRBV5-1,TRBJ1-6,TGCGCCAGCAGCTTGTCACTGGCGGGGAATTCACCCCTCCACTTT,CASSLSLAGNSPLHF
NA,NA,TRBV18,TRBJ1-2,TGTGCCAGCTCATCAAACGGACAGAACCACTATGGCTACACCTTC,CASSSNGQNHYGYTF
TRBD2,NA,TRBV10-3,TRBJ2-3,TGTGCCATCAAAAGGCAGGGACTATCGACTAGCACAGATACGCAGTATTTT,CAIKRQGLSTSTDTQYF
NA,many,TRBV2,TRBJ1-5,TGTGCCAGCAGGCCACAGGATCAGTATCAGCCCCAGCATTTT,CASRPQDQYQPQHF
TRBD1,medium-sized,TRBV6-1,TRBJ1-2,TGTGCCACCCGGACAGGATTTAACTATGGCTACACCTTC,CATRTGFNYGYTF
NA,medium-sized,TRBV5-1,TRBJ1-3,TGCGCCAGCAGCTCGGGGGATTTTTCTGGAAACACCATATATTTT,CASSSGDFSGNTIYF
NA,NA,TRBV5-1,TRBJ1-2,TGCGCCAGCAGCTTGAGCAGGGAGGCCTATGGCTACACCTTC,CASSLSREAYGYTF
TRBD2,many,TRBV4-1,TRBJ2-1,TGCGCCAGCAGCCAAGTCCAATTTCGGACTAGCGGGATGAATGAGCAGTTCTTC,CASSQVQFRTSGMNEQFF
TRBD1,few,TRBV28,TRBJ1-5,TGTGCCAGCAGTTTGAGCCAGGGGGTAGTTAGCAATCAGCCCCAGCATTTT,CASSLSQGVVSNQPQHF
NA,NA,TRBV5-1,TRBJ1-2,TGCGCCAGCAGACACGGGACACAGACTACCCCCTATGGCTACACCTTC,CASRHGTQTTPYGYTF
NA,NA,TRBV4-2,TRBJ2-3,TGTGCCAGCAGCTTGGGGCTCGGTACGCAGTATTTT,CASSLGLGTQYF
NA,few,TRBV24-1,TRBJ1-2,TGTGCCACCAGTGAGTCGGAACTCTATGGCTACACCTTC,CATSESELYGYTF
NA,few,TRBV20-1,TRBJ2-7,TGCAGTGCTAGCCCGGGGGCAGGGAGGGTAGGTGGGGAGCAGTACTTC,CSASPGAGRVGGEQYF
NA,NA,TRBV12-3/TRBV12-4,TRBJ1-2,TGTGCCATCAGGCTAGGACAGACCTACACCTTC,CAIRLGQTYTF
NA,many,TRBV27,TRBJ2-7,TGTGCCAGCAGTTCAAGGGGATGGGGCGAGCAGTACTTC,CASSSRGWGEQYF
NA,many,TRBV28,TRBJ2-7,TGTGCCAGCAGTTCAGCTGAGACGCGGAGCTCCTACGAGCAGTACTTC,CASSSAETRSSYEQYF
NA,few,TRBV27,TRBJ1-6,TGTGCCAGCAAAGTAGGAGGTCGCTATAATTCACCCCTCCACTTT,CASKVGGRYNSPLHF
NA,few,TRBV6-1,TRBJ2-1,TGTGCCAGCAGTGAATACGCGGTTGGGCCTACTGAGCAGTTCTTC,CASSEYAVGPTEQFF
NA,many,TRBV7-2,TRBJ2-3,TGTGCTAGCAGCGCCAACCAGTGGACGCAGTATTTT,CASSANQWTQYF
TRBD2,medium-sized,TRBV11-1,TRBJ2-1,TGTGCCAGCAGCCTAGTCCTAGCGGGAAATGAGCAGTTCTTC,CASSLVLAGNEQFF
NA,NA,TRBV20-1,TRBJ1-2,TGCAGTGCTAGTTTGCTGTTTGATAACTATGGCTACACCTTC,CSASLLFDNYGYTF
NA,many,TRBV7-9,TRBJ2-5,TGTGCCAGCAGCGCGACAGGAGAAGAGACCCAGTACTTC,CASSATGEETQYF